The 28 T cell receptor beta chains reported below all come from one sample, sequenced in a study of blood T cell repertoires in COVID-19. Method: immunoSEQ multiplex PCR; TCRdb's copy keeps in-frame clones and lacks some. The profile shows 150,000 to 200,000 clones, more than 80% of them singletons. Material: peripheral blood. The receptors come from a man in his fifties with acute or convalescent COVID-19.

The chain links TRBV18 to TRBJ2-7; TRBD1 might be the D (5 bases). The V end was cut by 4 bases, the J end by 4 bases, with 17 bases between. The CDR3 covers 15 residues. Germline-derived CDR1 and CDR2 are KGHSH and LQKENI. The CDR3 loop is CASSRSQVSGYEQYF. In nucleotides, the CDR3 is TGTGCCAGCTCACGATCACAGGTTTCAGGGTACGAGCAGTACTTC.

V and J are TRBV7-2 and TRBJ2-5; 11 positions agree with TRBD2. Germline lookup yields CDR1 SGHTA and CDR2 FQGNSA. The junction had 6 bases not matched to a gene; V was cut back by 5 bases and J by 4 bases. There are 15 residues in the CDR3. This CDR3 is CASSLRLAGIETQYF. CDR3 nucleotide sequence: TGTGCCAGCAGCCTTAGACTAGCGGGAATAGAGACCCAGTACTTC.

CDR3 sequence reads: CASSSSTSGGAYNEQFF. CDR3 sequence (DNA): TGTGCCAGCAGCTCCTCAACTAGCGGGGGGGCCTACAATGAGCAGTTCTTC. The V call is TRBV7-9, the J call TRBJ2-1, with 13 bases matching TRBD2. Germline assignment: CDR1 SEHNR and CDR2 FQNEAQ (reference sequence). The CDR3 extends over 17 amino acids. After removal of 4 bases from V and 2 bases from J, the junction contained 5 bases not matched to a gene.

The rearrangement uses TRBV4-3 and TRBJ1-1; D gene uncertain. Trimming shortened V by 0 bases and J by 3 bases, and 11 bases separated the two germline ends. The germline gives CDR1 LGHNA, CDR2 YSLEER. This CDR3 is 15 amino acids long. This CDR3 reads CASSQDQGGHTEAFF. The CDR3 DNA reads TGCGCCAGCAGCCAAGATCAAGGTGGGCACACTGAAGCTTTCTTT.

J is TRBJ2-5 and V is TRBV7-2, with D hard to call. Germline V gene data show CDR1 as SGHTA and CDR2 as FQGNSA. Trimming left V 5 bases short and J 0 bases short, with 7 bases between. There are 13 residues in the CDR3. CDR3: CASSTTHQETQYF. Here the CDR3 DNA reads TGTGCCAGCAGCACGACACACCAAGAGACCCAGTACTTC. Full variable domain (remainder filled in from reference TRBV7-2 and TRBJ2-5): GAGVSQSPSNKVTEKGKDVELRCDPISGHTALYWYRQSLGQGLEFLIYFQGNSAPDKSGLPSDRFSAERTGGSVSTLTIQRTQQEDSAVYLCASSTTHQETQYFGPGTRLLVL.

The CDR3 here is CASNPSTSGRRETQYF. The CDR3 region has the DNA TGTGCCAGCAACCCCTCGACTAGCGGGAGAAGGGAGACCCAGTACTTC. The chain carries TRBV27 and TRBJ2-5, with 12 bases lining up with TRBD2. CDR1 and CDR2 from the germline V gene are MNHEY and SMNVEV (reference sequence). The CDR3 runs 16 residues. Unmatched junction bases numbered 11, after V lost 7 bases and J lost 5 bases.

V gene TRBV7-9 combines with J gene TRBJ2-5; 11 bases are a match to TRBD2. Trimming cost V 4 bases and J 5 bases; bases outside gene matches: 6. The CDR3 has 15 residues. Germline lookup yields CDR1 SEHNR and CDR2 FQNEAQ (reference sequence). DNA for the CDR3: TGTGCCAGCAGCTCTTGGACTAGCGGGTTGGAGACCCAGTACTTC. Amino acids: CASSSWTSGLETQYF.

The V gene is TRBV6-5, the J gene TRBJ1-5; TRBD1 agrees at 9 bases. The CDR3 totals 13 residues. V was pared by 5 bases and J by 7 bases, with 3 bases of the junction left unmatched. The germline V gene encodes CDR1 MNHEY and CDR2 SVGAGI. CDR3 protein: CASSRTGDQPQHF. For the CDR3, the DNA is TGTGCCAGCAGTAGGACAGGGGACCAGCCCCAGCATTTT.

CDR3 nucleotides: TGTGCCAGCAGTGGAGACAGGGGGTGGAATGGCTACACCTTC. Amino acids: CASSGDRGWNGYTF. This rearrangement joins TRBV28 to TRBJ1-2, with 9 bases identical to TRBD1. The junction had 7 bases not matched to a gene; V was cut back by 5 bases and J by 6 bases. CDR1 and CDR2 from the germline V gene are MDHEN and SYDVKM. This CDR3 is 14 amino acids long.

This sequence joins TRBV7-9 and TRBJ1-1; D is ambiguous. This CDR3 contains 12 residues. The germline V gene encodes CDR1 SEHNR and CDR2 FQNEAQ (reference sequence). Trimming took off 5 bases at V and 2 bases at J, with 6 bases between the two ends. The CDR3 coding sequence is TGTGCCAGCAGCCCTCCCAACACTGAAGCTTTCTTT. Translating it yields CASSPPNTEAFF.

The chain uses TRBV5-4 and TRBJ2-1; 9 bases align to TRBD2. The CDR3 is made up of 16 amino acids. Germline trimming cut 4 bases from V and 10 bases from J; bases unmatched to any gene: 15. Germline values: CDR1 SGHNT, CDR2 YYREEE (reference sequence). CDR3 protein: CASSQQAGGPTGEQFF. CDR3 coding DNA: TGTGCCAGCAGCCAACAGGCGGGAGGGCCAACCGGCGAGCAGTTCTTC.

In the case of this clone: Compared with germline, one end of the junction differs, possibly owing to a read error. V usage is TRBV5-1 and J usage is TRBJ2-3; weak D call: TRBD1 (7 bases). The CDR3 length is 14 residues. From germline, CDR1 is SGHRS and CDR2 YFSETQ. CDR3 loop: CASRPTSGSGGRRF. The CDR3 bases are TGCGCCAGCAGACCCACCTCGGGGTCAGGGGGGAGACGTTTT.

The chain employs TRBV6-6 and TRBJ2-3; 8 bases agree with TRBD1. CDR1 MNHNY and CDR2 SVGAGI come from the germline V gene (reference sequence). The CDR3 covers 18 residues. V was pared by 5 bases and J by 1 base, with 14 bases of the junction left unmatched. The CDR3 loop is CASSPRPQGDWGTDTQYF. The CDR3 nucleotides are TGTGCCAGCAGTCCAAGACCACAGGGGGACTGGGGCACAGATACGCAGTATTTT.

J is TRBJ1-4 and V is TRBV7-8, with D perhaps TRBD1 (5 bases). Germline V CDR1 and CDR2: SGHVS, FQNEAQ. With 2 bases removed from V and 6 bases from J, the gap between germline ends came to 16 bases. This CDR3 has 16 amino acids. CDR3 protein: CASSLQGWGVHEKLFF. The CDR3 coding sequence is TGTGCCAGCAGCTTACAGGGTTGGGGCGTTCATGAAAAACTGTTTTTT.

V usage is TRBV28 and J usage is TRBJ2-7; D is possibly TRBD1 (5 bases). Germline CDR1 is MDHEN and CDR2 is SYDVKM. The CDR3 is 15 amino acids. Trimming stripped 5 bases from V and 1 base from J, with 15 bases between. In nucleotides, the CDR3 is TGTGCCAGCAGTGTGTCAGGGCTCTTTTCCTACGAGCAGTACTTC. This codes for CASSVSGLFSYEQYF.

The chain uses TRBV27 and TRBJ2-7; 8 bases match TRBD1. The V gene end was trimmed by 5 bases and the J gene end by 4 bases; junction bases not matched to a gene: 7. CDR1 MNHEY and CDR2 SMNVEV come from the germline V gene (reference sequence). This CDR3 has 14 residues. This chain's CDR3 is CASSLHRGSYEQYV. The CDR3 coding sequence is TGTGCCAGCAGTCTACACAGGGGGTCATACGAGCAGTACGTC.

CDR3: CASSSREGGYEQFF. CDR3 nucleotides: TGTGCCAGCAGTTCCAGGGAGGGGGGGTATGAGCAGTTCTTC. The rearrangement joins TRBV27 to TRBJ2-1; weak D call: TRBD2 (7 bases). CDR1 and CDR2 from the germline V gene are MNHEY and SMNVEV (reference sequence). Trimming took off 4 bases at V and 8 bases at J, with 15 bases between the two ends. This CDR3 comprises 14 residues.

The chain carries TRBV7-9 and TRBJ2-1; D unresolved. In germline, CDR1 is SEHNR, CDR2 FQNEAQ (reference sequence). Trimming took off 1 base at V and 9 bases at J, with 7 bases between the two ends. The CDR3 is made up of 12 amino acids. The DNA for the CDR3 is TGTGCCAGCAGCTTAGTGGGCCCTGAGCAGTTCTTC. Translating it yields CASSLVGPEQFF.

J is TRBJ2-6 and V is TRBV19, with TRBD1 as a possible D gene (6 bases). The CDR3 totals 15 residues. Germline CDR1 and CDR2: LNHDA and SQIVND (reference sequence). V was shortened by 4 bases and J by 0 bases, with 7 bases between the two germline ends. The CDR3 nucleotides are TGTGCCAGTAGTAAGGACAGCTCTGGGGCCAACGTCCTGACTTTC. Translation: CASSKDSSGANVLTF.

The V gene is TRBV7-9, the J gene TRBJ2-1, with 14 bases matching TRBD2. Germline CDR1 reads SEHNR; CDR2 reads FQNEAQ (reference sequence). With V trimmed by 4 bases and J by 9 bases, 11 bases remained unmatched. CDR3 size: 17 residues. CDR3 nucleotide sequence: TGTGCCAGCAGCTGGTGGTTTGGGACTAGCGGGAGCAGTGAGCAGTTCTTC. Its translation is CASSWWFGTSGSSEQFF.

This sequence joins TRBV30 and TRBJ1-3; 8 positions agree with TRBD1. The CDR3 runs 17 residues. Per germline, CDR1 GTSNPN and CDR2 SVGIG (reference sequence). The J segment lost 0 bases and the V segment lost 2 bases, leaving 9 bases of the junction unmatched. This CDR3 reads CAWSPFGQGISGNTIYF. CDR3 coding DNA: TGTGCCTGGAGTCCGTTTGGACAGGGAATCTCTGGAAACACCATATATTTT.

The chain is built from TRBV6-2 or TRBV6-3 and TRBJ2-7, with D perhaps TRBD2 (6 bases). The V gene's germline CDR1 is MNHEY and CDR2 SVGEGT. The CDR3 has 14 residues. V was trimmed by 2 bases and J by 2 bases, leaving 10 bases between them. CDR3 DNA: TGTGCCAGCAGTTACGGAGGGACCACCTACGAGCAGTACGTC. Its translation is CASSYGGTTYEQYV.

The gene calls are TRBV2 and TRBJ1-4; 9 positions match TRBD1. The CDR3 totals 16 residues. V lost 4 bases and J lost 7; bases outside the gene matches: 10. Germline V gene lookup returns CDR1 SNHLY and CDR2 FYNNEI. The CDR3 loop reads CASSGSRTGDVEKLFF. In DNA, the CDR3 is TGTGCCAGCAGTGGGTCCCGGACAGGGGATGTTGAAAAACTGTTTTTT.

DNA of the CDR3: TGTGCCAGCAGTGAATACGGTGTTTGGCAGTTCTTC. The encoded protein is CASSEYGVWQFF. The chain is built from TRBV25-1 and TRBJ2-1; D is uncertain. There are 12 residues in the CDR3. The germline gives CDR1 MGHDK, CDR2 SYGVNS. Trimming removed 0 bases from V and 12 bases from J, with 9 bases in between.

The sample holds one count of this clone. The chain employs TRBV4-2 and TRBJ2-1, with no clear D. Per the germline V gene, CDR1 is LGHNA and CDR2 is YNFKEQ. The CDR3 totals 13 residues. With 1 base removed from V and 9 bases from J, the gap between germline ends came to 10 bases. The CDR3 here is CASSQARYLEQFF. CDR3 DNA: TGTGCCAGCAGCCAAGCCCGGTACCTTGAGCAGTTCTTC.

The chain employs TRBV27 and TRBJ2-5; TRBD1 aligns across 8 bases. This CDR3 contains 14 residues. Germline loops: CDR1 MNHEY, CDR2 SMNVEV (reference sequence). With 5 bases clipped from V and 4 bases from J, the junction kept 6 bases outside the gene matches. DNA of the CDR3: TGTGCCAGCAGTGCGACAGGGGAGAGAGAGACCCAGTACTTC. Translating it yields CASSATGERETQYF.

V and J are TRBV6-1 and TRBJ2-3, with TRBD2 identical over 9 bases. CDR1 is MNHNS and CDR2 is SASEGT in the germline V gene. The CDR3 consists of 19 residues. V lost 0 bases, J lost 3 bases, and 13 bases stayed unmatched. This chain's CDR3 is CASSEARFSGGRGTDTQYF. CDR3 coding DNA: TGTGCCAGCAGTGAAGCGCGTTTCAGCGGGGGGAGGGGGACAGATACGCAGTATTTT.

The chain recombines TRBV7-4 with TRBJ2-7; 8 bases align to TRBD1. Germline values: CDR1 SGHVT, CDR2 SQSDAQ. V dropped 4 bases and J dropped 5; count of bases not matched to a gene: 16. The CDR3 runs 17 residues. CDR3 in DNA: TGTGCCAGCAGCTATAGGGGGTCGGACAGGGAAGTTCACGAGCAGTACGTC. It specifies CASSYRGSDREVHEQYV.